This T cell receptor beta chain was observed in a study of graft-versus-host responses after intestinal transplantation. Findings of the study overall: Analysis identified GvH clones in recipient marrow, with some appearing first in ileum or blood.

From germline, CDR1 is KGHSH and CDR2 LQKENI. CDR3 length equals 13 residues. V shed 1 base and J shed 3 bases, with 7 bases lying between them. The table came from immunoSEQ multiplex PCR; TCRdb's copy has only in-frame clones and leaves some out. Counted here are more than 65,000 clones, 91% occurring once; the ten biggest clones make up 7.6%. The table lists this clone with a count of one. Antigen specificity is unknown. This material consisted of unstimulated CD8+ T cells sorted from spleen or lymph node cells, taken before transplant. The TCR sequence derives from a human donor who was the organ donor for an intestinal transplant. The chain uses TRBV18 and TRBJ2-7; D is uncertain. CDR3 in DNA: TGTGCCAGCTCACCACGGGAAGGCTACGAGCAGTACTTC. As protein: CASSPREGYEQYF.